The 8 T cell receptor beta chains in this list originate from one sample, sequenced in a study of T-cell reconstitution after alpha-beta-depleted transplantation in children. Molecular barcoding with unique molecular identifiers was used for the TCRbeta library. TCRdb used MiXCR to reprocess the PCR reads, holding one entry per CDR3 protein. The data contain some 550,000 distinct CDR3 sequences, about 18% of them singletons. The starting material was PBMCs from the stem cell graft donor, obtained from the stem cell graft. The receptors derive from a human donor who donated a stem cell graft to a child with acute lymphoblastic leukemia.

This clonotype was counted between two and nine times. The rearrangement joins TRBV6-5 to TRBJ2-7; D might be TRBD1 (5 bases). Germline V gene lookup returns CDR1 MNHEY and CDR2 SVGAGI. The CDR3 runs 15 residues. V lost 6 bases to trimming and J lost 2 bases, with 17 bases between them. This chain's CDR3 is CASSPFWGLTYEQYF. DNA of the CDR3: TGTGCCAGCAGCCCCTTCTGGGGCCTAACCTACGAGCAGTACTTC.

This chain links TRBV4-1 with TRBJ2-2, with D possibly being TRBD2 (6 bases). In germline, CDR1 is MGHRA, CDR2 YSYEKL. V was trimmed by 4 bases and J by 2 bases, leaving 14 bases between them. There are 16 residues in the CDR3. CDR3 sequence (DNA): TGCGCCAGCAGCCTAACCGGGACTTTCAACACCGGGGAGCTGTTTTTT. Protein sequence: CASSLTGTFNTGELFF.

V gene TRBV7-9 combines with J gene TRBJ2-7; D possibly corresponds to TRBD2 (6 bases). V lost 1 base to trimming and J lost 3 bases, with 13 bases between them. Germline V lookup: CDR1 SEHNR, CDR2 FQNEAQ (reference sequence). The CDR3 is made up of 15 amino acids. This chain's CDR3 is CASSLEAGLNYEQYF. CDR3 nucleotides: TGTGCCAGCAGCTTAGAAGCGGGCCTTAACTACGAGCAGTACTTC.

The chain has TRBV20-1 and TRBJ1-2; 7 positions agree with TRBD1. J was trimmed by 3 bases and V by 6 bases; bases with no gene match: 7. The germline CDR1 and CDR2 sequences are DFQATT and SNEGSKA (reference sequence). The CDR3 is made up of 13 amino acids. The CDR3 nucleotides read TGCAGTGCCATGGGACAGTCCGACTATGGCTACACCTTC. The encoded protein is CSAMGQSDYGYTF.

The table lists this clonotype with a few counts. The J gene is TRBJ2-3, the V gene TRBV7-6; 9 bases map to TRBD1. V was pared by 1 base and J by 5 bases, with 7 bases of the junction left unmatched. The germline gives CDR1 SGHVS, CDR2 FNYEAQ. This CDR3 has 16 residues. The CDR3 here is CASSLETGGRGDTQYF. CDR3 bases: TGTGCCAGCAGCTTAGAGACAGGGGGGCGAGGAGATACGCAGTATTTT.

This clonotype has just a few counts. V gene TRBV20-1 combines with J gene TRBJ2-1; no definite D call. Germline V gives CDR1 DFQATT, CDR2 SNEGSKA (reference sequence). Trimming left V 0 bases short and J 6 bases short, with 9 bases between. CDR3 length equals 13 residues. The CDR3 region is CSAREGISNEQFF. For the CDR3, the DNA is TGCAGTGCTAGAGAGGGGATAAGCAATGAGCAGTTCTTC.

This chain uses TRBV5-1 with TRBJ2-7, with 9 bases identical to TRBD2. This CDR3 is 15 amino acids long. Germline-derived CDR1 and CDR2 are SGHRS and YFSETQ. V gave up 4 bases and J gave up 4 bases; unmatched junction bases: 9. Written as DNA, the CDR3 is TGCGCCAGCAGCCCGGGGAGCGGGAGGATATACGAGCAGTACTTC. It is translated as CASSPGSGRIYEQYF.

This clonotype has more than one count but fewer than ten. V is TRBV5-4 and J is TRBJ1-2; a possible D gene is TRBD1 (6 bases). Deletions cut 6 bases from V and 8 bases from J, with 17 bases between. Per the germline V gene, CDR1 is SGHNT and CDR2 is YYREEE (reference sequence). The CDR3 has 13 amino acids. The CDR3 DNA sequence: TGTGCCAGCACCGACTCTGGGGGCGCCGGCTACACCTTC. It specifies CASTDSGGAGYTF.